These 13 T cell receptor beta chains originate from one sample sequenced in a study of blood T cell repertoires in COVID-19 (dated by TCRdb to about 2020). Library creation used the immunoSEQ multiplex PCR assay. TCRdb holds this immuneACCESS table with in-frame rearrangements only. Some clones are missing; in checked studies, unresolved V genes explain under half, and the rest has no known cause. Within this sample are over 200,000 clones, with 75% to 90% of them counted one time only. The ten largest account for around 30% of the sample. Sequenced material: peripheral blood. The receptor source for this set is a man between 35 and 55 years old with acute or convalescent COVID-19.

The chain links TRBV2 to TRBJ2-7; a weak D match, TRBD2 (5 bases). There are 13 residues in the CDR3. Trimming cost V 6 bases and J 3 bases, with 12 bases left between them. The germline V gene has CDR1 SNHLY and CDR2 FYNNEI. CDR3 residues: CASRRAANYEQYF. The CDR3 DNA reads as TGTGCCAGCAGGAGGGCAGCGAACTACGAGCAGTACTTC.

The sample holds many counts of this clone. The rearrangement links TRBV6-4 to TRBJ2-6; 11 nucleotides align to TRBD1. This CDR3 is 16 amino acids long. Germline lookup yields CDR1 MRHNA and CDR2 SNTAGT. The V gene end was trimmed by 6 bases and the J gene end by 1 base; junction bases not matched to a gene: 2. CDR3 DNA sequence: TGTGCCAGCAGCAGGGACAGGGGGTCTGGGGCCAACGTCCTGACTTTC. This gives the protein CASSRDRGSGANVLTF.

CDR3: CASRRDRVGEQYF. The CDR3 DNA reads as TGTGCCAGCAGACGGGACAGGGTAGGCGAGCAGTACTTC. The chain combines TRBV6-5 with TRBJ2-7, with TRBD1 identical over 9 bases. Germline CDR1 and CDR2: MNHEY and SVGAGI. The ends lost 6 bases at V and 6 bases at J; junction bases unmatched: 6. The CDR3 is made up of 13 amino acids.

The chain uses TRBV4-1 and TRBJ1-2, with D unclear. Trimming took 0 bases from V and 8 from J, leaving 10 bases between them. The CDR3 is 13 amino acids. Germline V gene lookup returns CDR1 MGHRA and CDR2 YSYEKL. CDR3 loop: CASSQEDLRGYTF. Here the CDR3 DNA reads TGCGCCAGCAGCCAAGAAGACCTGCGGGGCTACACCTTC.

This rearrangement joins TRBV18 to TRBJ1-1; possible D gene TRBD1, 5 bases. V was shortened by 6 bases and J by 3 bases, with 14 bases between the two germline ends. The CDR3 has 14 amino acids. Germline V gene lookup returns CDR1 KGHSH and CDR2 LQKENI. The CDR3 here is CASSVGAADTEAFF. The CDR3 DNA sequence: TGTGCCAGCTCCGTAGGGGCGGCCGACACTGAAGCTTTCTTT.

This chain uses TRBV5-6 with TRBJ2-7; D is undetermined. The CDR3 extends over 13 amino acids. In germline, CDR1 is SGHDT, CDR2 YYEEEE. Trimming took off 4 bases at V and 2 bases at J, with 10 bases between the two ends. CDR3 region: CASSHGRPYEQYF. The CDR3 region has the DNA TGTGCCAGCAGCCATGGCCGCCCCTACGAGCAGTACTTC.

This chain uses TRBV4-2 with TRBJ1-2; 11 positions agree with TRBD1. The CDR3 runs to 16 residues. The germline gives CDR1 LGHNA, CDR2 YNFKEQ. V trimming: 4 bases; J trimming: 2 bases; junction bases outside the gene matches: 6. CDR3 in DNA: TGTGCCAGCAGCCCACGGACAGGGGGCTCAAACTATGGCTACACCTTC. Encoded protein: CASSPRTGGSNYGYTF.

This chain connects TRBV27 to TRBJ1-1; 8 bases map to TRBD1. The CDR3 extends over 15 amino acids. The ends lost 3 bases at V and 3 bases at J; junction bases unmatched: 6. Looked up from germline, CDR1 is MNHEY and CDR2 is SMNVEV (reference sequence). CDR3 region: CASSFARGRDTEAFF. Here the CDR3 DNA reads TGTGCCAGCAGTTTTGCCAGGGGGCGCGACACTGAAGCTTTCTTT.

CDR3 DNA: TGCGCCAGCAGCCAAGATCCGGGGGGCCGAAGTGAAAAACTGTTTTTT. The encoded protein is CASSQDPGGRSEKLFF. The chain recombines TRBV4-3 with TRBJ1-4, with D possibly being TRBD1 (6 bases). CDR3 length equals 16 residues. In germline, CDR1 is LGHNA, CDR2 YSLEER. Trimming removed 0 bases at V and 7 bases at J, with 15 bases between.

The chain carries TRBV7-2 and TRBJ2-1; 10 positions agree with TRBD1. Losses at the gene ends were 0 bases for V and 7 bases for J; bases not matched to a gene: 9. This CDR3 has 17 amino acids. Germline V gives CDR1 SGHTA, CDR2 FQGNSA. CDR3 in amino acids: CASSLALPGTGVNEQFF. The CDR3 DNA reads as TGTGCCAGCAGCTTAGCGTTACCAGGGACAGGGGTGAATGAGCAGTTCTTC.

J is TRBJ2-3 and V is TRBV4-1; tentatively, D is TRBD2 (6 bases). The V gene's germline CDR1 is MGHRA and CDR2 YSYEKL. The CDR3 consists of 15 residues. V was pared by 4 bases and J by 4 bases, with 15 bases between. This CDR3 reads CASSLRRGSADTQYF. CDR3 in DNA: TGCGCCAGCAGCCTGCGGAGGGGCTCCGCAGATACGCAGTATTTT.

This chain joins TRBV6-5 and TRBJ2-2; a weak D match, TRBD2 (6 bases). This CDR3 has 15 residues. Germline CDR1 is MNHEY and CDR2 is SVGAGI. V shed 5 bases and J shed 4 bases, with 14 bases lying between them. The chain's CDR3 is CASSTGRDATGELFF. CDR3 nucleotides: TGTGCCAGCAGTACGGGGCGGGACGCCACCGGGGAGCTGTTTTTT.

The V gene is TRBV12-5, the J gene TRBJ2-1; 11 bases line up with TRBD2. Germline loops: CDR1 LGHNT, CDR2 FRNRAP. CDR3 length: 18 residues. The trim removed 6 bases at V and 7 bases at J, leaving 17 bases unmatched. The CDR3 DNA reads TGTGCTAGTGGCCCCCTCCCTAGCGGGAGGCCCTTGGGGAATGAGCAGTTCTTC. This translates into CASGPLPSGRPLGNEQFF.